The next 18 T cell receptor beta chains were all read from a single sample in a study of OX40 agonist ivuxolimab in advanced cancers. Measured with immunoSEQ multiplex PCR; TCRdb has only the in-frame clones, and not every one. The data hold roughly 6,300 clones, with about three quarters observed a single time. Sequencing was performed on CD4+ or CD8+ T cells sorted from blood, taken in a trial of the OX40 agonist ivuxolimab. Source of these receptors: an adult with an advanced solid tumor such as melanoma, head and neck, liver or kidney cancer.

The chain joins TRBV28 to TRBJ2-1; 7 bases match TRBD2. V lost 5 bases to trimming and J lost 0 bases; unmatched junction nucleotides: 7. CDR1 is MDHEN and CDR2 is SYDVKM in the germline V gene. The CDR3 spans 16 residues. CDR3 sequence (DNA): TGTGCCAGCAGTCCCCTGGGGGGGAGCTCCTACAATGAGCAGTTCTTC. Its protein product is CASSPLGGSSYNEQFF.

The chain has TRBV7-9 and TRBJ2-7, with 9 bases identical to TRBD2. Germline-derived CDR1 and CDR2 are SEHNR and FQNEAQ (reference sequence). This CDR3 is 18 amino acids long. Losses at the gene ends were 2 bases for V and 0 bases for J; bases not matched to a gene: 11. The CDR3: CASSLRSPSGKDSYEQYF. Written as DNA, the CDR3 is TGTGCCAGCAGCTTAAGGTCGCCTAGCGGGAAGGACTCCTACGAGCAGTACTTC.

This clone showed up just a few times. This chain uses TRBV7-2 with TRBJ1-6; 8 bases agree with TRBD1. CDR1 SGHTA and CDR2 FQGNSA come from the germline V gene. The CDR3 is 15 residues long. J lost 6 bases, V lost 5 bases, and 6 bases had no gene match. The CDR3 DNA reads TGTGCCAGCAGCACCTGGACAGGGTCTAATTCACCCCTCCACTTT. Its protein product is CASSTWTGSNSPLHF. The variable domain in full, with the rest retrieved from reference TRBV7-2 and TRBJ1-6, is GAGVSQSPSNKVTEKGKDVELRCDPISGHTALYWYRQSLGQGLEFLIYFQGNSAPDKSGLPSDRFSAERTGGSVSTLTIQRTQQEDSAVYLCASSTWTGSNSPLHFGNGTRLTVT.

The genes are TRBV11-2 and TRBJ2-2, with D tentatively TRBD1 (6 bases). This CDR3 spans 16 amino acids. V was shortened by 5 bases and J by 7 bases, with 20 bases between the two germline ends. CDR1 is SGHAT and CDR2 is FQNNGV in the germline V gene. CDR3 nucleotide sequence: TGTGCCAGCAGCCCGGCACAGGGTGCCTTCGGCGGGGAGCTGTTTTTT. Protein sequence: CASSPAQGAFGGELFF.

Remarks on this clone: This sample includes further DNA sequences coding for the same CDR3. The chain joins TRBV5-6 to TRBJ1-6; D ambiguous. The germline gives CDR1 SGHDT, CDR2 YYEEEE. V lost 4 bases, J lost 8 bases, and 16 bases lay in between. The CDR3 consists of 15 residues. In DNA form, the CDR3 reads TGTGCCAGCAGCCCCCGTCCCCGTTCCGATTCACCCCTCCACTTT. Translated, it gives CASSPRPRSDSPLHF.

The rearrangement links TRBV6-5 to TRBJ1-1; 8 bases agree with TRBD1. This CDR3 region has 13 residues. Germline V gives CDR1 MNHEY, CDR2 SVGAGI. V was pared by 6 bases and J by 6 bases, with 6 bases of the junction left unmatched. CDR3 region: CASSPGQVAEAFF. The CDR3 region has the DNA TGTGCCAGCAGCCCGGGACAGGTGGCTGAAGCTTTCTTT.

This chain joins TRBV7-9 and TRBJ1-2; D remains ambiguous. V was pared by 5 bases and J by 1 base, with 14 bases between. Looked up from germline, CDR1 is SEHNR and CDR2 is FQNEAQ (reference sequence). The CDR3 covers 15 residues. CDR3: CASSPAEVLNYGYTF. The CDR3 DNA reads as TGTGCCAGCAGCCCGGCAGAAGTTCTTAACTATGGCTACACCTTC. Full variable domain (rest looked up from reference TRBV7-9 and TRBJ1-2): DTGVSQNPRHKITKRGQNVTFRCDPISEHNRLYWYRQTLGQGPEFLTYFQNEAQLEKSRLLSDRFSAERPKGSFSTLEIQRTEQGDSAMYLCASSPAEVLNYGYTFGSGTRLTVV.

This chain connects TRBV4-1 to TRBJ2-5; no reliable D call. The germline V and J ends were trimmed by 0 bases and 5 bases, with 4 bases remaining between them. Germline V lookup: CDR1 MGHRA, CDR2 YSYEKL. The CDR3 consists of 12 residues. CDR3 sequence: CASSQDEETQYF. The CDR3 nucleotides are TGCGCCAGCAGCCAAGACGAGGAGACCCAGTACTTC.

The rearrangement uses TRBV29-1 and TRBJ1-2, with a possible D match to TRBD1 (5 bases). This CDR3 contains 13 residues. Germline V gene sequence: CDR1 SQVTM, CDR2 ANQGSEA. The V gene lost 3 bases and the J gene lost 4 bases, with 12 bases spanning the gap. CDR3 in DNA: TGCAGCGTTGAGGCAGGGCTTAGCTATGGCTACACCTTC. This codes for CSVEAGLSYGYTF.

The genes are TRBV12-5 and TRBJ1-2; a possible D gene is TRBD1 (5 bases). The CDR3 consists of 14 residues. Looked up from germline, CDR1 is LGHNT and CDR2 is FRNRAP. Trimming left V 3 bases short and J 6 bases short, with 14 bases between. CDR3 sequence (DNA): TGTGCTAGTGGTTTCATAGCGGGGCGGGATGGCTACACCTTC. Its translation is CASGFIAGRDGYTF.

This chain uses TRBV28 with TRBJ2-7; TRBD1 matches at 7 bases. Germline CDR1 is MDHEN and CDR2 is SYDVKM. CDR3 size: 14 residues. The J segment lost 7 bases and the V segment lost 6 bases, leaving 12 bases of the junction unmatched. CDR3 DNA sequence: TGTGCCAGCAGGCCGCCCTCGACAGGGCAAGAGCAGTACTTC. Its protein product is CASRPPSTGQEQYF.

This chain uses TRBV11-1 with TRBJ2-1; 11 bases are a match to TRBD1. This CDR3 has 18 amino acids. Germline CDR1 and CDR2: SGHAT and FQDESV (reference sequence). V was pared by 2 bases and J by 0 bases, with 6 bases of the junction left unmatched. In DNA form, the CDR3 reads TGTGCCAGCAGCTTAATCTTCGGGACAGGGGGCTCCTACAATGAGCAGTTCTTC. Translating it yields CASSLIFGTGGSYNEQFF.

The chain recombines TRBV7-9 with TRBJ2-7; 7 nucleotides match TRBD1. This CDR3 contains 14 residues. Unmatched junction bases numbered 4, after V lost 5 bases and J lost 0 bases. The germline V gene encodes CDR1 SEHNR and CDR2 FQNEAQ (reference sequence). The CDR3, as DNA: TGTGCCAGCAGCCCCTCAGGGGGCTCCTACGAGCAGTACTTC. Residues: CASSPSGGSYEQYF.

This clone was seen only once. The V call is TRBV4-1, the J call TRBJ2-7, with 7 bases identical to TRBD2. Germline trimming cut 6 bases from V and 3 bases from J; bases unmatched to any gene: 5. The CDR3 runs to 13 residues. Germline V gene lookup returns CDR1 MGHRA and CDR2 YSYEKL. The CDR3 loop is CASRGLTNYEQYF. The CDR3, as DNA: TGCGCCAGCAGGGGACTAACTAACTACGAGCAGTACTTC.

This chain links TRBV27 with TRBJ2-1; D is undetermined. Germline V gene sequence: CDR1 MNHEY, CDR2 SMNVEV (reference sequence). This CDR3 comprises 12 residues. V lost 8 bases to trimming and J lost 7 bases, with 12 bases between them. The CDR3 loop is CASHNNGNEQFF. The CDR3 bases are TGTGCCAGCCATAACAACGGGAATGAGCAGTTCTTC.

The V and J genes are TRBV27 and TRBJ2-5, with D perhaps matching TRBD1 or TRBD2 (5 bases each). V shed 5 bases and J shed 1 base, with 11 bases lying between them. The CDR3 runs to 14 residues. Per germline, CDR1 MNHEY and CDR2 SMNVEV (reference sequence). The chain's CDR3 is CASSPRDVQETQYF. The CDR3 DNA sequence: TGTGCCAGCAGTCCCCGGGACGTCCAAGAGACCCAGTACTTC.

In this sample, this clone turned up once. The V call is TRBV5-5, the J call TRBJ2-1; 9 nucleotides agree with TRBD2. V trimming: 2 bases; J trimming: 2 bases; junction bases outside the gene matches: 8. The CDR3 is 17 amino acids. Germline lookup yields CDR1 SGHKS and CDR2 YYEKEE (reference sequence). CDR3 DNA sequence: TGTGCCAGCAGCTTCTTTCCCGCGGGAGGGCCCTACAATGAGCAGTTCTTC. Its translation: CASSFFPAGGPYNEQFF.

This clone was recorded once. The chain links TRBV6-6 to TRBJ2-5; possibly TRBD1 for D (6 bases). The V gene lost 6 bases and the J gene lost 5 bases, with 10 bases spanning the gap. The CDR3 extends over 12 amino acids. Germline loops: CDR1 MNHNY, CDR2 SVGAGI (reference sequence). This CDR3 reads CASRGHAETQYF. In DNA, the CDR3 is TGTGCCAGCAGGGGACATGCGGAGACCCAGTACTTC.